Listed below are T cell receptor beta chains from one sample, sequenced in a study of blood T cell repertoires in COVID-19. Sequencing used immunoSEQ multiplex PCR; TCRdb keeps in-frame clones, though not all of them. The profile covers under 350,000 clones, with over 75% appearing a single time and nearly 7% taken by the ten largest. The sample consisted of peripheral blood. These receptors came from a woman aged 25 to 39 with COVID-19, enrolled during active disease. Each CDR3 is given with its conserved first and last residue. A D gene is named only where the DNA matches it firmly. Clone size is not always given. Where it is, it says once, few, many or a class for expanded clones.

V	size	length	J	D	DNA	CDR3
TRBV5-6	-	18	TRBJ2-5	TRBD2	TGTGCCAGCAGTTTAAAGGCTAGCGGGAGGGGAGGGCAAGAGACCCAGTACTTC	CASSLKASGRGGQETQYF
TRBV6-5	-	13	TRBJ2-2	-	TGTGCCAGCAGTTACTCCCGGACCGGGGAGCTGTTTTTT	CASSYSRTGELFF
TRBV7-9	-	12	TRBJ2-7	-	TGTGCCAGCAGCTTTTGGGAGTACGAGCAGTACTTC	CASSFWEYEQYF
TRBV3-1/TRBV3-2	-	16	TRBJ1-2	TRBD1	TGTGCCAGCAGCCTCATGTGGGGACAGGGCGACTATGGCTACACCTTC	CASSLMWGQGDYGYTF
TRBV7-9	-	16	TRBJ2-7	TRBD2	TGTGCCAGCAGCCCTAGGACTAGCGGGGCCCCCTACGAGCAGTACTTC	CASSPRTSGAPYEQYF
TRBV28	-	12	TRBJ2-7	-	TGTGCCAGCAGTACAGGGCCCTACGAGCAGTACTTC	CASSTGPYEQYF
TRBV2	-	14	TRBJ2-7	-	TGTGCCAGCAGTCAAGACACGTTGTCGGGTGAGCAGTACTTC	CASSQDTLSGEQYF
TRBV7-2	-	14	TRBJ2-7	TRBD2	TGTGCCAGCAGCCTGGGGGGGGACGCCTACGAGCAGTACTTC	CASSLGGDAYEQYF
TRBV4-1	-	14	TRBJ2-1	TRBD2	TGCGCCAGCAGCCAGGCTAGCGGCTACAATGAGCAGTTCTTC	CASSQASGYNEQFF
TRBV5-1	few	14	TRBJ2-7	-	TGCGCCAGCAGCTTGGCCGCGGCTACCTACGAGCAGTACTTC	CASSLAAATYEQYF
TRBV14	few	15	TRBJ1-1	TRBD1	TGTGCCAGCAGCCAGTGGGGGACAGCGAACACTGAAGCTTTCTTT	CASSQWGTANTEAFF
TRBV28	-	14	TRBJ1-5	-	TGTGCCAGCAGTTTACCCGGTAGCAATCAGCCCCAGCATTTT	CASSLPGSNQPQHF
TRBV11-2	-	15	TRBJ2-5	TRBD2	TGTGCCAGCAGCTCCTCAGGGCGGGAGACAGAGACCCAGTACTTC	CASSSSGRETETQYF